This TCR beta chain is from a study of PD-L1 blockade in urothelial cancer. Turning to the study itself: It was at some point between 2014 and 2016 that patients started atezolizumab at 1,200 mg intravenously every 3 weeks. Males with urothelial cancer arising in the bladder constituted about nine tenths of the roughly 30 patients. Each blood sample yielded a median of 141,255 T cells.

Method: immunoSEQ multiplex PCR; TCRdb's copy keeps in-frame clones and lacks some. The data contain about 30,000 clones, roughly 80% of them seen just once; the ten biggest clones take up approximately 2.2%. Anywhere from 1 to 8 samples came from each patient, spanning pretreatment and on-treatment. Germline CDR1 SGHRS, CDR2 YFSETQ. The CDR3 loop spans 14 amino acids. With 5 bases removed from V and 2 bases from J, the gap between germline ends came to 13 bases. Sample: PBMCs, taken around atezolizumab (anti-PD-L1) treatment. The V gene is TRBV5-1, the J gene TRBJ1-1, with D hard to call. This sequence was found in a man aged 45-60 years with urothelial cancer. The chain's CDR3 is CASREGGSNTEAFF. The CDR3 DNA reads as TGCGCCAGCAGGGAAGGAGGCTCCAACACTGAAGCTTTCTTT.